Sequencing of this T cell receptor beta chain was carried out in a study of OX40 agonist ivuxolimab in advanced cancers. Overall study: Patients received the agonistic anti-OX40 (CD134) antibody ivuxolimab. Enrollees could have had prior anti-PD-1, anti-PD-L1 or anti-CTLA-4 therapy, which roughly 40% had received. Two cutaneous melanoma patients and one hepatocellular carcinoma patient, three in all, had partial responses.

Profiled with immunoSEQ multiplex PCR; TCRdb holds only in-frame clones, not every one. The sample has around 70,000 clones, 84% seen once. CDR1 is SNHLY, CDR2 FYNNEI, per germline. The CDR3 covers 13 residues. Trimming took 6 bases from V and 4 from J, leaving 12 bases between them. The source was CD4+ or CD8+ T cells sorted from blood, collected in a trial of the OX40 agonist ivuxolimab. The receptor comes from an adult with an advanced solid tumor such as melanoma, head and neck, liver or kidney cancer. The rearrangement joins TRBV2 to TRBJ1-1, with D possibly being TRBD1 (5 bases). CDR3 protein: CASRVDSFTEAFF. CDR3 in DNA: TGTGCCAGCAGGGTAGACAGTTTCACTGAAGCTTTCTTT.